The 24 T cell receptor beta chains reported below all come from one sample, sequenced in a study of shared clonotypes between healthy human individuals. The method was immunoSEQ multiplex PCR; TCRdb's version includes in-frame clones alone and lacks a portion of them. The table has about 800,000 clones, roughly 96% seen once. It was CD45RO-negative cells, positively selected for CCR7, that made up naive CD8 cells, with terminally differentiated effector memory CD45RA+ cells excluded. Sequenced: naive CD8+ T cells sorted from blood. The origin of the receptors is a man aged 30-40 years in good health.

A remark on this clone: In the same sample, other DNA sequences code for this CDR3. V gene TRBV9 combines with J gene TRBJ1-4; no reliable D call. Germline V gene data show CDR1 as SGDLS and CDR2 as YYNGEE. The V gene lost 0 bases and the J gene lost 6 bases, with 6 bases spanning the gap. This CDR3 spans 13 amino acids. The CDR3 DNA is TGTGCCAGCAGCGTAGGGGGAGATGAAAAACTGTTTTTT. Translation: CASSVGGDEKLFF.

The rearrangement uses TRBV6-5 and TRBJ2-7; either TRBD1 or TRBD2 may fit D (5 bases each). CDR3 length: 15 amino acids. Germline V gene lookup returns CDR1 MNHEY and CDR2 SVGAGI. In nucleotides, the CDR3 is TGTGCACCTAGCCCCCGGGACCGCGATACCTACGAGCAGTACTTC. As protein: CAPSPRDRDTYEQYF.

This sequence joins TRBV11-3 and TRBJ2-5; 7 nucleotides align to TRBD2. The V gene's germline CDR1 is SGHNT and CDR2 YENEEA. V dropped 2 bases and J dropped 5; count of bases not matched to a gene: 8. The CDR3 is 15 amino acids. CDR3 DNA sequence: TGTGCCAGCAGCTTACGGGGCGCGGGAGAGGAGACCCAGTACTTC. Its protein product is CASSLRGAGEETQYF.

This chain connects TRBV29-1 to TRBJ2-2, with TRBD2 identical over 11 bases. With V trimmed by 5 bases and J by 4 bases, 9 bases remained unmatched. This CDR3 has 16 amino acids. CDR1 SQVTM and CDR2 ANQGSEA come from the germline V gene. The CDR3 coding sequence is TGCAGCGTTTTGACTAGCGGGAATCGTCGCACCGGGGAGCTGTTTTTT. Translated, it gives CSVLTSGNRRTGELFF.

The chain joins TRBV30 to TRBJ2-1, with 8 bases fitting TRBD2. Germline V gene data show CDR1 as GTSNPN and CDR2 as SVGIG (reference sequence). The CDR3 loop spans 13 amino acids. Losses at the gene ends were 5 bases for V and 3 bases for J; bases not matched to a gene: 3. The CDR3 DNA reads TGTGCCTGGTCTACTAGCGGCTACAATGAGCAGTTCTTC. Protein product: CAWSTSGYNEQFF.

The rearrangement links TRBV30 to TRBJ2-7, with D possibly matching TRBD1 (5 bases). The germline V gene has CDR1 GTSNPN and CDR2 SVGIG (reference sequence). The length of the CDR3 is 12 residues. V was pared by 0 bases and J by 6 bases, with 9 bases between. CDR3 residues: CAWSVVGVEQYF. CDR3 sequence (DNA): TGTGCCTGGAGTGTAGTAGGGGTCGAGCAGTACTTC.

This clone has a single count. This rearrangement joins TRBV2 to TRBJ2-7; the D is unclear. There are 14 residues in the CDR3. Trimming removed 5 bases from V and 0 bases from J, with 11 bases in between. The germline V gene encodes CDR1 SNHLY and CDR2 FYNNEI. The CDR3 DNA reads TGTGCCAGCAGTTCCGGGTCGATCTCCTACGAGCAGTACTTC. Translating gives CASSSGSISYEQYF.

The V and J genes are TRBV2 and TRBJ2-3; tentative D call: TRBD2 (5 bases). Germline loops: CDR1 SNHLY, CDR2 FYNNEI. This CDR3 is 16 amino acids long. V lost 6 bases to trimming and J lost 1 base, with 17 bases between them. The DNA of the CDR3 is TGTGCCAGCAGCGGAACTATAGCGACCGGCACAGATACGCAGTATTTT. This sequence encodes CASSGTIATGTDTQYF.

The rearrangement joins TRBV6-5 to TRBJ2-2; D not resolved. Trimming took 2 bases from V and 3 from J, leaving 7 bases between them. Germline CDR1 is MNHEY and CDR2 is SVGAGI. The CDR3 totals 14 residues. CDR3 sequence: CASSYPGHTGELFF. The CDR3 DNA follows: TGTGCCAGCAGTTACCCTGGACACACCGGGGAGCTGTTTTTT.

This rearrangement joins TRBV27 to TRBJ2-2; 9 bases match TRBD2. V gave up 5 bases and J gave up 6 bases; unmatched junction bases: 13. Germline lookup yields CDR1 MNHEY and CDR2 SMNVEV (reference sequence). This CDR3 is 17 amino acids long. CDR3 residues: CASSQSSRLAGPGELFF. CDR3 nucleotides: TGTGCCAGCAGTCAATCTTCGAGGCTAGCGGGACCCGGGGAGCTGTTTTTT.

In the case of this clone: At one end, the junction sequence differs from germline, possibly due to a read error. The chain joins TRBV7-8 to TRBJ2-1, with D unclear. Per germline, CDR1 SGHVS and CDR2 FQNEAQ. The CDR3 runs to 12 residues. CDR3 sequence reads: CASSLIPEEHFF. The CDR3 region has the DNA TGTGCCAGCAGCTTGATCCCAGAAGAGCATTTCTTC.

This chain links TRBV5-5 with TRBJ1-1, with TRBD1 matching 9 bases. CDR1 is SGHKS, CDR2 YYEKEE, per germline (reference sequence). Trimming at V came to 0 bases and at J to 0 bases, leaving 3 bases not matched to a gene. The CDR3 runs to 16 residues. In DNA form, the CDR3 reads TGTGCCAGCAGCTTGGCCTGGACAGGGGTGAACACTGAAGCTTTCTTT. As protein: CASSLAWTGVNTEAFF.

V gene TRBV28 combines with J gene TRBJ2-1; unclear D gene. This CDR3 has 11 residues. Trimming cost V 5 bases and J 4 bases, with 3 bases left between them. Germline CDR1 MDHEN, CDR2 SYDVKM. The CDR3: CASSQYNEQFF. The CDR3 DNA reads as TGTGCCAGCAGTCAATACAATGAGCAGTTCTTC.

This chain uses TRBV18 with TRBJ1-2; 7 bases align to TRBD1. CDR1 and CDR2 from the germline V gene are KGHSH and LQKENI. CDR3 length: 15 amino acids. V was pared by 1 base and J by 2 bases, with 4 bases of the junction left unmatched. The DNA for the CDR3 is TGTGCCAGCTCACCACTAGGGACAGAAAACTATGGCTACACCTTC. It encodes CASSPLGTENYGYTF.

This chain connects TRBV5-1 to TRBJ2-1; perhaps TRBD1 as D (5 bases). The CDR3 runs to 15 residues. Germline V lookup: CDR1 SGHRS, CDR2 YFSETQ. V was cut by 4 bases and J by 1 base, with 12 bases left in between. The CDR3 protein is CASSLTDMSYNEQFF. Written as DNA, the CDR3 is TGCGCCAGCAGCCTTACGGACATGTCCTACAATGAGCAGTTCTTC. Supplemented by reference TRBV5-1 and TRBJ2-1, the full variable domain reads KAGVTQTPRYLIKTRGQQVTLSCSPISGHRSVSWYQQTPGQGLQFLFEYFSETQRNKGNFPGRFSGRQFSNSRSEMNVSTLELGDSALYLCASSLTDMSYNEQFFGPGTRLTVL.

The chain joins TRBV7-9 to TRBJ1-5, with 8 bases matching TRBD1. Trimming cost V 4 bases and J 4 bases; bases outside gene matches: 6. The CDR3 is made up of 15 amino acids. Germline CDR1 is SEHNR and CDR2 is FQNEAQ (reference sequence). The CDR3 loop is CASSSGTGLNQPQHF. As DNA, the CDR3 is TGTGCCAGCAGCTCAGGGACAGGCTTGAATCAGCCCCAGCATTTT.

DNA of the CDR3: TGTGCCAGCAGCTTGTTAGCGGGAGAGAGCACAGATACGCAGTATTTT. It specifies CASSLLAGESTDTQYF. The J gene is TRBJ2-3, the V gene TRBV7-9; 9 bases fit TRBD2. Germline trimming cut 3 bases from V and 0 bases from J; bases unmatched to any gene: 4. This CDR3 region has 16 residues. The germline V gene encodes CDR1 SEHNR and CDR2 FQNEAQ (reference sequence).

As DNA, the CDR3 is TGCAGCGTCACAGCGACCTACGAGCAGTACTTC. It encodes CSVTATYEQYF. V and J are TRBV29-1 and TRBJ2-7; no clear D. With 6 bases removed from V and 2 bases from J, the gap between germline ends came to 8 bases. There are 11 residues in the CDR3. Germline CDR1 and CDR2: SQVTM and ANQGSEA.

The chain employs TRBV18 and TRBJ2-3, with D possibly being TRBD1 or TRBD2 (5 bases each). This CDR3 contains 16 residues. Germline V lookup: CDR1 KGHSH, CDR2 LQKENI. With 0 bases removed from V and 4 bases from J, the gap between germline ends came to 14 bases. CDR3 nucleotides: TGTGCCAGCTCACCACCGCTCGGGACCGGCCCAGATACGCAGTATTTT. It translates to CASSPPLGTGPDTQYF.

In nucleotides, the CDR3 is TGTGCCAGCAGCTTGGTCCTTGGGGCCAACGTCCTGACTTTC. The encoded protein is CASSLVLGANVLTF. This chain uses TRBV5-4 with TRBJ2-6, with D unclear. V lost 0 bases to trimming and J lost 3 bases, with 4 bases between them. CDR1 is SGHNT and CDR2 is YYREEE in the germline V gene (reference sequence). This CDR3 has 14 amino acids.

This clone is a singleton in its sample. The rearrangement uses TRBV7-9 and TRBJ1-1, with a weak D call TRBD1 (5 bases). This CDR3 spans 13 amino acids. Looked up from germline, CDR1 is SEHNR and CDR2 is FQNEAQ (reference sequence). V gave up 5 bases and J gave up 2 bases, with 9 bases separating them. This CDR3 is CASSADRNTEAFF. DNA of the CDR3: TGTGCCAGCAGCGCTGACAGAAACACTGAAGCTTTCTTT.

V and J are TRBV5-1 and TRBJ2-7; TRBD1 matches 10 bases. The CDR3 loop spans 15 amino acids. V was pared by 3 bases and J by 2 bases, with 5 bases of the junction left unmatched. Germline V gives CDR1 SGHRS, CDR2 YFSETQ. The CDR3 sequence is CASSYGQGGTYEQYF. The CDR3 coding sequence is TGCGCCAGCAGCTATGGACAGGGGGGTACCTACGAGCAGTACTTC.

The CDR3 sequence: CASSLSGRIEQYF. In DNA form, the CDR3 reads TGTGCCAGCAGTTTATCGGGCAGGATCGAGCAGTACTTC. The rearrangement links TRBV27 to TRBJ2-7; D not resolved. Germline loops: CDR1 MNHEY, CDR2 SMNVEV (reference sequence). V lost 0 bases, J lost 6 bases, and 9 bases lay in between. CDR3 length: 13 residues.

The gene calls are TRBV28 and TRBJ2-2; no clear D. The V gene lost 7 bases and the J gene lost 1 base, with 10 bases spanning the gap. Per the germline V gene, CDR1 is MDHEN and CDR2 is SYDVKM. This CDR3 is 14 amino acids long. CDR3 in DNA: TGTGCCAGCAAGGTGGGCTGGAACACCGGGGAGCTGTTTTTT. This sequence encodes CASKVGWNTGELFF.